Listed below are T cell receptor beta chains from one sample, sequenced in a study of cytomegalovirus exposure and HLA in healthy donors. Sequencing used immunoSEQ multiplex PCR; TCRdb keeps in-frame clones, though not all of them. This sample carries 80,000 to 95,000 clones, with 15% to 17% going to the ten biggest clones. Input material: PBMCs. Receptors were obtained from a man aged 50-59 years in good health and CMV-seropositive. Both conserved end residues are part of each CDR3. The D gene is left open where the match is weak.

TRBJ2-2	TRBV5-4	TRBD1	CASSLALGQGIGELFF	TGTGCCAGCAGCTTGGCCTTAGGACAGGGAATCGGGGAGCTGTTTTTT
TRBJ2-2	TRBV18	TRBD1	CASYIRGTNTGELFF	TGTGCCAGCTACATCAGGGGGACGAACACCGGGGAGCTGTTTTTT
TRBJ1-1	TRBV9	-	CASSVEPMNTEAFF	TGTGCCAGCAGCGTAGAGCCCATGAACACTGAAGCTTTCTTT
TRBJ2-1	TRBV27	-	CASEGNYNEQFF	TGTGCCAGCGAGGGCAATTACAATGAGCAGTTCTTC
TRBJ2-5	TRBV30	-	CAWSVQSGQETQYF	TGTGCCTGGAGTGTACAGAGCGGACAAGAGACCCAGTACTTC
TRBJ2-3	TRBV19	-	CASNDRRSSTDTQYF	TGTGCCAGTAATGACAGAAGGTCTAGCACAGATACGCAGTATTTT
TRBJ2-1	TRBV27	TRBD2	CASSLTSGFNNEQFF	TGTGCCAGCAGTCTAACTAGCGGCTTTAACAATGAGCAGTTCTTC
TRBJ1-2	TRBV12-5	-	CASGWTDRGYTF	TGTGCTAGTGGGTGGACAGATCGTGGCTACACCTTC
TRBJ1-2	TRBV11-2	-	CASSLGSQGYGYTF	TGTGCCAGCAGCTTGGGCAGTCAGGGCTATGGCTACACCTTC
TRBJ2-1	TRBV15	-	CATSRDLADPYNEQFF	TGTGCCACCAGCAGAGATTTAGCGGATCCCTACAATGAGCAGTTCTTC
TRBJ2-1	TRBV10-2	-	CARSKRQGGFNEQFF	TGCGCCAGGTCCAAAAGACAGGGAGGTTTCAATGAGCAGTTCTTC
TRBJ2-7	TRBV9	TRBD2	CASSGGAGHSYEQYF	TGTGCCAGCAGCGGGGGAGCGGGGCACTCCTACGAGCAGTACTTC
TRBJ2-3	TRBV5-1	-	CASSLVLVTDTQYF	TGCGCCAGCAGCTTGGTCTTAGTAACAGATACGCAGTATTTT
TRBJ2-5	TRBV30	-	CALGWGGRETQYF	TGTGCCTTGGGGTGGGGGGGGCGAGAGACCCAGTACTTC
TRBJ2-3	TRBV5-4	-	CASSLPTSTDTQYF	TGTGCCAGCAGCTTGCCTACCTCGACAGATACGCAGTATTTT
TRBJ1-2	TRBV11-2	-	CASSIRPLTGDYGYTF	TGTGCCAGCAGCATTCGGCCCCTCACTGGAGACTATGGCTACACCTTC
TRBJ2-1	TRBV4-2	-	CASSQEVADNYNEQFF	TGTGCCAGCAGCCAAGAGGTAGCGGACAACTACAATGAGCAGTTCTTC
TRBJ2-2	TRBV11-1	-	CASRDRRVGELFF	TGTGCCAGCCGCGATCGGCGGGTAGGGGAGCTGTTTTTT
TRBJ1-1	TRBV5-1	-	CASRPAYRERNTEAFF	TGCGCCAGCAGACCCGCATACCGCGAAAGGAACACTGAAGCTTTCTTT
TRBJ1-2	TRBV29-1	-	CSVGGGARGYTF	TGCAGCGTTGGAGGGGGGGCGCGTGGCTACACCTTC
TRBJ1-2	TRBV5-4	-	CASSQGVWQTGYTF	TGTGCCAGCAGCCAAGGGGTTTGGCAGACCGGCTACACCTTC
TRBJ2-1	TRBV5-4	TRBD2	CASSPPSGSYNEQFF	TGTGCCAGCAGCCCCCCTAGCGGCTCCTACAATGAGCAGTTCTTC
TRBJ1-5	TRBV30	-	CAWTRQGNQPQHF	TGTGCCTGGACCCGACAGGGCAATCAGCCCCAGCATTTT
TRBJ2-3	TRBV11-2	-	CASSLVTRPQYF	TGTGCCAGCAGCTTAGTAACTAGGCCGCAGTATTTT
TRBJ1-5	TRBV6-1	-	CASSEGGEGNQPQHF	TGTGCCAGCAGTGAAGGAGGGGAGGGCAATCAGCCCCAGCATTTT
TRBJ2-2	TRBV6-1	TRBD1	CASSEWGNQGAIGELFF	TGTGCCAGCAGTGAATGGGGGAACCAGGGGGCCATCGGGGAGCTGTTTTTT
TRBJ1-1	TRBV6-1	TRBD1	CASSEMALKGASAFF	TGTGCCAGCAGTGAGATGGCACTGAAGGGGGCTTCGGCTTTCTTT
TRBJ1-4	TRBV11-3	-	CASSYGETVLEKLFF	TGTGCCAGCAGCTACGGAGAGACAGTTCTTGAAAAACTGTTTTTT
TRBJ2-6	TRBV9	TRBD1	CASTHQGRGSGANVLTF	TGTGCCAGCACCCACCAGGGCAGGGGGTCTGGGGCCAACGTCCTGACTTTC
TRBJ2-1	TRBV4-3	-	CASSQGLGSYNEQFF	TGCGCCAGCAGCCAAGGACTAGGGTCCTACAATGAGCAGTTCTTC
TRBJ1-1	TRBV29-1	-	CSVEETGLVQAFF	TGCAGCGTTGAAGAGACAGGCCTTGTACAAGCTTTCTTT
TRBJ2-1	TRBV4-3	-	CASSPAIRQYNEQFF	TGCGCCAGCAGCCCGGCTATTCGACAGTACAATGAGCAGTTCTTC
TRBJ1-1	TRBV16	-	CASSLEGTEAFF	TGTGCCAGCAGCCTTGAGGGCACTGAAGCTTTCTTT
TRBJ1-5	TRBV7-3	TRBD1	CASSPQGNGNQPQHF	TGTGCCAGCAGCCCACAGGGGAACGGGAATCAGCCCCAGCATTTT
TRBJ1-4	TRBV27	TRBD1	CASSRDRVNEKLFF	TGTGCCAGCAGCCGAGACAGGGTAAATGAAAAACTGTTTTTT
TRBJ1-6	TRBV4-3	-	CASTWAINSPLHF	TGCGCCAGCACTTGGGCAATTAATTCACCCCTCCACTTT